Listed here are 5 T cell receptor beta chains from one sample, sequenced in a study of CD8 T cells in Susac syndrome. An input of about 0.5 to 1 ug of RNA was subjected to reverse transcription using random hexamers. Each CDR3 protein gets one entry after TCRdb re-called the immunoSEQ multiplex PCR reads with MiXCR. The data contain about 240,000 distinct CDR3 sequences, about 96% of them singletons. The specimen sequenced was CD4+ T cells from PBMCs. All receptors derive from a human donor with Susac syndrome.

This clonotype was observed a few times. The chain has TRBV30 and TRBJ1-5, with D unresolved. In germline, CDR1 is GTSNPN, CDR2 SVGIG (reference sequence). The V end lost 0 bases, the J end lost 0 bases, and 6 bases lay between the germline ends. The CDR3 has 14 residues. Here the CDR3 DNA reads TGTGCCTGGAGTGTACTGAATAGCAATCAGCCCCAGCATTTT. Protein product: CAWSVLNSNQPQHF.

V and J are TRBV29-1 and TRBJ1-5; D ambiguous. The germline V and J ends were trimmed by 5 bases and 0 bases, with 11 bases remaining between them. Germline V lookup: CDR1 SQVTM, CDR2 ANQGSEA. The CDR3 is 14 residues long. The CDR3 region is CSVTTGYSNQPQHF. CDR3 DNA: TGCAGCGTTACCACGGGTTATAGCAATCAGCCCCAGCATTTT.

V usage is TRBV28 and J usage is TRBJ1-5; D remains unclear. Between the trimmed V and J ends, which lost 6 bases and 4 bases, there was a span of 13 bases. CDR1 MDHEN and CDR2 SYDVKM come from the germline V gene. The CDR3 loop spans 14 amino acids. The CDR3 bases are TGTGCCAGCAGCACCGACAAGGCGAATCAGCCCCAGCATTTT. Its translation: CASSTDKANQPQHF.

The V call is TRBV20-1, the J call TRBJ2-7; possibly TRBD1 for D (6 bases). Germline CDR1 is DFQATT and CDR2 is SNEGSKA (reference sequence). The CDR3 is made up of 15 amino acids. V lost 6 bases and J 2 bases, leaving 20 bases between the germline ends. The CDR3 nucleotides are TGCAGTGCCCTCGCGAAAGCCGGGACACCCTACGAGCAGTACTTC. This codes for CSALAKAGTPYEQYF.

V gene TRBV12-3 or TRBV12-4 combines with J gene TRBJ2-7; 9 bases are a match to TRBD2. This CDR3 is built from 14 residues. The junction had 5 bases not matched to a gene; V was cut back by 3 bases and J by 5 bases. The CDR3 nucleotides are TGTGCCAGCAGTTTCCTTGCGGGAGGGGACGAGCAGTACTTC. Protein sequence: CASSFLAGGDEQYF.